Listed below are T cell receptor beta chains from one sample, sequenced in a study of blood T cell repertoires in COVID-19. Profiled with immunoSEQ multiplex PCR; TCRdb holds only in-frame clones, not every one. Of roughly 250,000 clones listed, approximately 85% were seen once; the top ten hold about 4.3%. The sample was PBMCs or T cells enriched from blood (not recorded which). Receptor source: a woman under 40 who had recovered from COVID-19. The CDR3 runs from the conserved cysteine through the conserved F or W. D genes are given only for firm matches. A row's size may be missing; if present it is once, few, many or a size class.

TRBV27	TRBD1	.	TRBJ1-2	TGTGCCAGCAGCCCAGGGGGCGTCTTCCTACTCTATGGCTACACCTTC	CASSPGGVFLLYGYTF
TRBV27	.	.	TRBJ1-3	TGTGCCAGCAGTTTCTCTGCGTCTGGAAACACCATATATTTT	CASSFSASGNTIYF
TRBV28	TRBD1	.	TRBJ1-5	TGTGCCAGCAGTTCCATGGACAGGGGGGGTCAGCCCCAGCATTTT	CASSSMDRGGQPQHF
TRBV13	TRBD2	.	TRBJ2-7	TGTGCCAGCAGCTTACGTTCTGGCGGGAGGGGCGAGCAGTACTTC	CASSLRSGGRGEQYF
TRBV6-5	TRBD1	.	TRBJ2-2	TGTGCCAGCAGTTATCCCGGGACAGGGCGTACCGGGGAGCTGTTTTTT	CASSYPGTGRTGELFF
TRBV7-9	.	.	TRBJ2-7	TGTGCCAGCAGCTTTGGGGGCGCGGTGGACGAGCAGTACTTC	CASSFGGAVDEQYF
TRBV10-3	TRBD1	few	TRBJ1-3	TGTGCCATCAGTGGTCAAAGGTTGAGACAGGGCCGCTCTGGAAACACCATATATTTT	CAISGQRLRQGRSGNTIYF
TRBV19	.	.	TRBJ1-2	TGTGCCAGTAGTACCGTGGGACTGGGGATACCACCTAACTATGGCTACACCTTC	CASSTVGLGIPPNYGYTF
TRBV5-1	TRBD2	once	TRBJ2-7	TGCGCCAGCAGCCCTCTTAGCGGGAGCTCCTACGAGCAGTACTTC	CASSPLSGSSYEQYF
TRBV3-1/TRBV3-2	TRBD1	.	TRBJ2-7	TGTGCCAGCAGTCGAAGCCAGGGGGCTTGGGGCTACGAGCAGTACTTC	CASSRSQGAWGYEQYF
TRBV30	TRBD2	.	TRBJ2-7	TGTGCCTGGACCGGGGGGTCTAACTACGAGCAGTACTTC	CAWTGGSNYEQYF
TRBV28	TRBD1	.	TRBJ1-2	TGTGCCAGCAGTTTCCTCGACAGGGATAATGGCTACACCTTC	CASSFLDRDNGYTF
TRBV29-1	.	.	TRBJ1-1	TGCAGCGCTGGACACCCGAAAGGGGCTTTCTTT	CSAGHPKGAFF
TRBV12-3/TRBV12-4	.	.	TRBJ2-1	TGTGCCAGCAGTTTCAAGTCTGAGAATGAGCAGTTCTTC	CASSFKSENEQFF
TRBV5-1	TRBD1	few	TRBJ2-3	TGCGCCAGCAGCTTACAGGGGGAAAAGGCAGATACGCAGTATTTT	CASSLQGEKADTQYF
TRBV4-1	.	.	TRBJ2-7	TGCGCCAGCAGCAAGTATCTAACCCTCCCCTACGAGCAGTACTTC	CASSKYLTLPYEQYF
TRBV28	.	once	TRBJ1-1	TGTGCCAGCAGTTTCCCCGGGGGATTGAACACTGAAGCTTTCTTT	CASSFPGGLNTEAFF
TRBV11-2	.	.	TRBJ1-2	TGTGCCAGCAGCTTAGATTCGGGAAACTATGGCTACACCTTC	CASSLDSGNYGYTF
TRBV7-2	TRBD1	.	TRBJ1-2	TGTGCCAGCAGCTTAGGAGGGGACAGGGGAGACTATGGCTACACCTTC	CASSLGGDRGDYGYTF
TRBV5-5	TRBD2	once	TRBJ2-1	TGTGCCAGCAGCTCGACTAGCGGCTACAATGAGCAGTTCTTC	CASSSTSGYNEQFF
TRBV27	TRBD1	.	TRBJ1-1	TGTGCCAGCAGTCTTCGACAGGGGGGCACTGAAGCTTTCTTT	CASSLRQGGTEAFF
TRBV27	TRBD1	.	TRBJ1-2	TGTGCCAGCAGCAGAACCGGGACAGGGGCGCCCTATGGCTACACCTTC	CASSRTGTGAPYGYTF
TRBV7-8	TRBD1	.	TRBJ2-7	TGTGCCAGCAGCCTCGACAGGGGCAGCGAGCAGTACTTC	CASSLDRGSEQYF
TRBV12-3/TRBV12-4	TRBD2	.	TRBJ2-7	TGTGCCAGCAGCCGACCGGGGGGCGAGCAGTACTTC	CASSRPGGEQYF
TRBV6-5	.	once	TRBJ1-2	TGTGCCAGCAGTTTGGGCAGGGGATCAGGGCGAGGCTACACCTTC	CASSLGRGSGRGYTF
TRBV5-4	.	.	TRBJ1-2	TGTGCCAGCAGCCTTGAGACAGGTGGGAGAGCTAACTATGGCTACACCTTC	CASSLETGGRANYGYTF
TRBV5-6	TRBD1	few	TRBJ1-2	TGTGCCAGCAGCCAAGACAGGGACTATGGCTACACCTTC	CASSQDRDYGYTF
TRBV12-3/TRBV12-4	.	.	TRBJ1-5	TGTGCCAGCAGCGGAGGTGGCAATCAGCCCCAGCATTTT	CASSGGGNQPQHF
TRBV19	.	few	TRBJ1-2	TGTGCCAGTAGTATGGGGAGTTCTAACTATGGCTACACCTTC	CASSMGSSNYGYTF
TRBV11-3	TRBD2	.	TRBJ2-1	TGTGCCAGCAGCGCCGGGACTAGCGGGAGAAAGCAGTTCTTC	CASSAGTSGRKQFF
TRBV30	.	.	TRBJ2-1	TGTGCCTGGAGTGTGGAGCGGGCCATGAACAATGAGCAGTTCTTC	CAWSVERAMNNEQFF
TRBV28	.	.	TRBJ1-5	TGTGCCAGCAGTTTCCCCCAGGAGCCCCAGCATTTT	CASSFPQEPQHF
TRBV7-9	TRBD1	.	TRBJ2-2	TGTGCCAGCAGCTTAGGGGACAGGGGAACCGGGGAGCTGTTTTTT	CASSLGDRGTGELFF
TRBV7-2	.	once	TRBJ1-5	TGTGCCAGCAGCTTAGGTGGTCCATGGGCTCAGCCCCAGCATTTT	CASSLGGPWAQPQHF
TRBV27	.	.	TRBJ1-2	TGTGCCAGCAGTTACAGGGAACACTATGGCTACACCTTC	CASSYREHYGYTF
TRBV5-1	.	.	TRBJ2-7	TGCGCCAGCAGCCCGGGTGGTGACGAGCAGTACTTC	CASSPGGDEQYF
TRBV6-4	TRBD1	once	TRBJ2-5	TGTGCCAGCAGTTCCGGACAGGCCCGAGAAGAGACCCAGTACTTC	CASSSGQAREETQYF
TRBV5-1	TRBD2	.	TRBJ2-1	TGCGCCAGCAGCTTGGGACTAGCCGACAATGAGCAGCAGTTCTTC	CASSLGLADNEQQFF
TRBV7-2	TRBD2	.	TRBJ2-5	TGTGCCAGCAGCTTATATCCGGGGGGGCGGGGAGAGACCCAGTACTTC	CASSLYPGGRGETQYF
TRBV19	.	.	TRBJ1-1	TGTGCCAGTAGTCTCGGGAAAGCCACTGAAGCTTTCTTT	CASSLGKATEAFF
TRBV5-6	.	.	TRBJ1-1	TGTGCCAGCAGGGCAGTAGGGGCGGTTGGTCCGAACACTGAAGCTTTCTTT	CASRAVGAVGPNTEAFF
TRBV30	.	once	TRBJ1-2	TGTGCCTGGAGGGTGATGAGGCAGGCGGGAGGCTACACCTTC	CAWRVMRQAGGYTF
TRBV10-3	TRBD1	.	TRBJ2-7	TGTGCCATCAGTGTGGGGGGACAGGCCGATTTCTACGAGCAGTACTTC	CAISVGGQADFYEQYF
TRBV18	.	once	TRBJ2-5	TGTGCCAGCTCACCAAGTTGGCGGGGAGAGACCCAGTACTTC	CASSPSWRGETQYF
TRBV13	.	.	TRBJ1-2	TGTGCCAGCAGCTCGATACAGGAAAGTAACTATGGCTACACCTTC	CASSSIQESNYGYTF
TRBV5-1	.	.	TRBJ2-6	TGCGCCAGCAGCCGTTCGTTCTTTAGCTCTGGGGCCAACGTCCTGACTTTC	CASSRSFFSSGANVLTF
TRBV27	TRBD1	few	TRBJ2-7	TGTGCCAGCAGTTTCCGGGACAGTCCGGGGTACGAGCAGTACTTC	CASSFRDSPGYEQYF
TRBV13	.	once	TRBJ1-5	TGTGCCAGCAGCTTAGGTCACGGGAAGCCCCAGCATTTT	CASSLGHGKPQHF
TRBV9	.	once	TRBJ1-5	TGTGCCAGCAGCGTAGATCTGAATCAGCCCCAGCATTTT	CASSVDLNQPQHF
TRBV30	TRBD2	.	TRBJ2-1	TGTGCCTCAGCTACCGGACTAGCGTCCTACAATGAGCAGTTCTTC	CASATGLASYNEQFF
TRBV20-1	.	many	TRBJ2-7	TGCAGTGCTAGTCGGGTCGAGCAGTACTTC	CSASRVEQYF
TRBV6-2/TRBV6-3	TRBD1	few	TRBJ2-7	TGTGCCAGCAGTTTGACCCACCGGGACAGGGGGCGCAGGAACGAGCAGTACTTC	CASSLTHRDRGRRNEQYF
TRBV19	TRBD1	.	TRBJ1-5	TGTGCCAGTAGTATAAACAGGGGTAATAGCAATCAGCCCCAGCATTTT	CASSINRGNSNQPQHF
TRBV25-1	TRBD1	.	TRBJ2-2	TGTGCCAGCAGTGAAGGGACAGGGGACGCCGGGGAGCTGTTTTTT	CASSEGTGDAGELFF
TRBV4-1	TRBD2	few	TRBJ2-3	TGCGCCAGCAGCCGAGGCGGGTTGGTGAGCGGGAGAGCAGATACGCAGTATTTT	CASSRGGLVSGRADTQYF